Presented here are 18 T cell receptor beta chains from one specimen sequenced in a study of cytomegalovirus exposure and HLA in healthy donors. The PCR ran on 60 Vbeta and 13 Jbeta primers. Libraries were prepared by immunoSEQ multiplex PCR; TCRdb keeps only in-frame clonotypes and omits some of them. Among approximately 99,000 clones, 55% to 80% were seen once, and the ten largest hold 3% to 4%. The sequenced sample was PBMCs. The receptors were sampled from a middle-aged man in good health and CMV-seronegative.

This clone has a handful of counts. The chain carries TRBV23-1 and TRBJ1-6; D remains ambiguous. TRBV23-1 is identified as an open reading frame with a role that is uncertain. V dropped 6 bases and J dropped 9 bases, with 27 bases sitting between them. The CDR3 consists of 18 residues. CDR3 residues: CASSRPLCRVLRVSPLHF. The CDR3 region has the DNA TGCGCCAGCAGCCGACCTTTATGTCGGGTTTTGAGGGTTTCACCCCTCCACTTT.

CDR3 in amino acids: CASDSRAGSPLHF. The CDR3, as DNA: TGTGCCAGCGATAGCAGGGCAGGTTCACCCCTCCACTTT. V usage is TRBV6-1 and J usage is TRBJ1-6; possible D gene TRBD1, 5 bases. Trimming cost V 8 bases and J 9 bases, with 14 bases left between them. The CDR3 totals 13 residues. Germline values: CDR1 MNHNS, CDR2 SASEGT.

This chain joins TRBV5-1 and TRBJ2-1; possibly TRBD2 for D (7 bases). This CDR3 has 12 residues. Per germline, CDR1 SGHRS and CDR2 YFSETQ. Between the trimmed V and J ends, which lost 5 bases and 10 bases, there was a span of 13 bases. The CDR3 spells CASRGGLLEQFF. The CDR3 nucleotides read TGCGCCAGCAGGGGGGGGCTCCTAGAGCAGTTCTTC.

This chain links TRBV29-1 with TRBJ2-1, with 8 nucleotides matching TRBD2. This CDR3 region has 14 residues. Looked up from germline, CDR1 is SQVTM and CDR2 is ANQGSEA. CDR3 nucleotide sequence: TGCAGTAAAAAAATAGCGGGGCCCGGGAATGAGCAGTTCTTC. The encoded protein is CSKKIAGPGNEQFF.

The chain carries TRBV19 and TRBJ1-4; no clear D. Trimming left V 6 bases short and J 3 bases short, with 11 bases between. Germline values: CDR1 LNHDA, CDR2 SQIVND (reference sequence). The CDR3 length is 14 residues. The CDR3 loop reads CASRAPGSNEKLFF. CDR3 coding DNA: TGTGCCAGTAGAGCCCCCGGTTCTAATGAAAAACTGTTTTTT.

The chain uses TRBV9 and TRBJ1-1; D not resolved. The length of the CDR3 is 17 residues. Germline V lookup: CDR1 SGDLS, CDR2 YYNGEE. V gave up 4 bases and J gave up 1 base, with 20 bases separating them. CDR3 DNA sequence: TGTGCCAGCAGCTCCTTCAGACGAGGCAAATCGAACACTGAAGCTTTCTTT. This translates into CASSSFRRGKSNTEAFF. The complete variable domain, with remaining parts taken from reference TRBV9 and TRBJ1-1, reads DSGVTQTPKHLITATGQRVTLRCSPRSGDLSVYWYQQSLDQGLQFLIQYYNGEERAKGNILERFSAQQFPDLHSELNLSSLELGDSALYFCASSSFRRGKSNTEAFFGQGTRLTVV.

V is TRBV5-4 and J is TRBJ2-5, with 7 bases fitting TRBD2. Trimming cost V 4 bases and J 2 bases; bases outside gene matches: 2. This CDR3 region has 13 residues. Looked up from germline, CDR1 is SGHNT and CDR2 is YYREEE (reference sequence). CDR3 nucleotides: TGTGCCAGCAGCCGCGGGGGACAAGAGACCCAGTACTTC. It translates to CASSRGGQETQYF.

This clone was observed a handful of times. The chain recombines TRBV28 with TRBJ1-4, with D unresolved. The CDR3 runs 13 residues. Trimming left V 5 bases short and J 7 bases short, with 11 bases between. Looked up from germline, CDR1 is MDHEN and CDR2 is SYDVKM. This CDR3 reads CASSQDNIEKLFF. The CDR3 nucleotides are TGTGCCAGCAGTCAAGACAACATTGAAAAACTGTTTTTT.

The rearrangement joins TRBV28 to TRBJ2-2; 8 bases line up with TRBD1. V shed 4 bases, J shed 6 bases, and the junction held 4 bases outside the gene matches. The CDR3 spans 14 residues. CDR1 and CDR2 from the germline V gene are MDHEN and SYDVKM. The CDR3 region has the DNA TGTGCCAGCAGTTCGACAGGGGAGTCCGGGGAGCTGTTTTTT. The encoded protein is CASSSTGESGELFF.

This clone was detected only a few times. The gene calls are TRBV4-2 and TRBJ2-5; D possibly corresponds to TRBD2 (6 bases). Germline V gene sequence: CDR1 LGHNA, CDR2 YNFKEQ. V lost 0 bases and J lost 1, with 9 bases in between. The CDR3 totals 15 residues. CDR3 nucleotides: TGTGCCAGCAGCCAAGATCGGGGGACCCAAGAGACCCAGTACTTC. Residues: CASSQDRGTQETQYF.

V and J are TRBV4-3 and TRBJ1-2, with D uncertain. Deletions cut 3 bases from V and 5 bases from J, with 4 bases between. Germline V gene data show CDR1 as LGHNA and CDR2 as YSLEER. The CDR3 totals 11 residues. CDR3 sequence reads: CASSHRYGYTF. In DNA form, the CDR3 reads TGCGCCAGCAGCCATCGTTATGGCTACACCTTC.

This chain joins TRBV6-1 and TRBJ2-7; a possible D gene is TRBD1 (6 bases). Germline CDR1 and CDR2: MNHNS and SASEGT. The ends were cut back, 1 base at V and 1 base at J, with 14 bases in the middle. This CDR3 has 16 residues. The CDR3 region is CASSEGAGTQSYEQYF. The CDR3 DNA reads TGTGCCAGCAGTGAAGGGGCCGGGACACAATCCTACGAGCAGTACTTC.

The V gene is TRBV7-9, the J gene TRBJ2-3; 7 nucleotides align to TRBD1. With 5 bases clipped from V and 6 bases from J, the junction kept 14 bases outside the gene matches. From germline, CDR1 is SEHNR and CDR2 FQNEAQ (reference sequence). The CDR3 consists of 16 residues. The CDR3 loop reads CASSVRGRGRRDTQYF. The CDR3 bases are TGTGCCAGCAGCGTCAGGGGGAGAGGTCGTCGGGATACGCAGTATTTT.

This sequence joins TRBV18 and TRBJ2-7; TRBD1 might be the D (5 bases). The V gene's germline CDR1 is KGHSH and CDR2 LQKENI. Trimming shortened V by 4 bases and J by 6 bases, and 19 bases separated the two germline ends. CDR3 length equals 15 residues. CDR3 nucleotide sequence: TGTGCCAGCTCACAACCCCCAGACAGAAAGGGCGAGCAGTACTTC. Protein sequence: CASSQPPDRKGEQYF.

The chain employs TRBV2 and TRBJ2-1; 8 nucleotides agree with TRBD1. V trimming: 5 bases; J trimming: 4 bases; junction bases outside the gene matches: 7. CDR1 is SNHLY and CDR2 is FYNNEI in the germline V gene. The CDR3 loop spans 15 amino acids. CDR3 loop: CASSQTGGRYNEQFF. DNA for the CDR3: TGTGCCAGCAGTCAAACAGGGGGGCGATACAATGAGCAGTTCTTC.

J is TRBJ2-3 and V is TRBV2, with TRBD1 identical over 7 bases. The junction had 11 bases not matched to a gene; V was cut back by 8 bases and J by 6 bases. The CDR3 runs to 14 residues. Germline V gene lookup returns CDR1 SNHLY and CDR2 FYNNEI. The CDR3 DNA reads as TGTGCCAGCTTGACAGGGAGCGGTTTGGATACGCAGTATTTT. It specifies CASLTGSGLDTQYF.

The genes are TRBV5-1 and TRBJ2-7, with 8 nucleotides matching TRBD1. This CDR3 comprises 16 residues. Germline assignment: CDR1 SGHRS and CDR2 YFSETQ. With 5 bases clipped from V and 7 bases from J, the junction kept 17 bases outside the gene matches. The CDR3 DNA is TGCGCCAGCAGAGACTATTCGGACAGGGTAATAGGGGAGCAGTACTTC. Translation gives CASRDYSDRVIGEQYF.

This clone came up once. The chain recombines TRBV11-2 with TRBJ2-2, with 11 bases lining up with TRBD2. Germline CDR1 SGHAT, CDR2 FQNNGV. The length of the CDR3 is 14 residues. V shed 3 bases and J 6 bases; nucleotides not matched to a gene: 0. The CDR3 is CASSFSGGAGELFF. In DNA form, the CDR3 reads TGTGCCAGCAGCTTTAGCGGGGGGGCCGGGGAGCTGTTTTTT.